This TCR beta chain appears in the sequencing data of a study of naive and memory T cell subsets. After the first PCR, alpha and beta chain libraries were processed separately. Four subsets defined by CD45RA and CD27 were sorted after CD3, CD4, CD8 and live/dead staining. This CDR3 region has 16 residues. The V end lost 6 bases, the J end lost 5 bases, and 22 bases lay between the germline ends. The beta constant-region primer was an equimolar mix of two oligonucleotides covering TRBC1 and TRBC2. The ligated cDNA underwent four PCR rounds using SP2 and nested alpha and beta constant-region primers. TCRdb itself ran the UMI-ligation and nested PCR reads through MiXCR, one entry per CDR3 protein. The table records roughly 92,000 distinct CDR3 sequences, about 11% of them present only once. Regarding this clonotype: The antigen is not known.

Whole-study results and caveats: Over 95% of naive TCR sequences appeared only once, unlike memory subsets. A few larger clonotypes appeared in naive repertoires, especially CD8, possibly memory cells re-expressing CD45RA. Diversity fell and Gini index rose from naive through CM, EM, EMRA.

The V call is TRBV12-3 or TRBV12-4, the J call TRBJ2-5; no reliable D call. The sample comprised naive CD4+ T cells from blood. This TCR derives from a human donor in good health. CDR3 nucleotides: TGTGCCAGCAGCGGTCCTCTGGACGTAGGCCGGGAGACCCAGTACTTC. Translation gives CASSGPLDVGRETQYF.